The 19 T cell receptor beta chains below were found in one sample sequenced in a study of neurological immune-mediated disorders. TCRdb reprocessed the 5' RACE reads via MiXCR and lists one record per CDR3 protein. The table includes around 40,000 distinct CDR3 sequences, approximately 7.2% detected once. The sequencing input was CD4+ T cells from blood. The receptors were gathered from a man between 50 and 59 years old in good health.

This clonotype has a count of ten or more. This rearrangement joins TRBV19 to TRBJ2-7; 10 bases align to TRBD1. CDR3 length: 17 residues. Germline V gene sequence: CDR1 LNHDA, CDR2 SQIVND (reference sequence). V was pared by 4 bases and J by 4 bases, with 13 bases of the junction left unmatched. The CDR3 is CASSTPTNDRGRYEQYF. For the CDR3, the DNA is TGTGCCAGTAGTACTCCGACCAATGACAGGGGGCGTTACGAGCAGTACTTC. The full variable domain, rest sourced from reference TRBV19 and TRBJ2-7, is DGGITQSPKYLFRKEGQNVTLSCEQNLNHDAMYWYRQDPGQGLRLIYYSQIVNDFQKGDIAEGYSVSREKKESFPLTVTSAQKNPTAFYLCASSTPTNDRGRYEQYFGPGTRLTVT.

CDR3 sequence reads: CASSFDRGGTTDTQYF. CDR3 coding DNA: TGTGCCAGCAGCTTTGATAGAGGGGGGACTACAGATACGCAGTATTTT. The chain is built from TRBV11-2 and TRBJ2-3; the D call may be TRBD1 or TRBD2 (6 bases each). CDR3 length: 16 residues. Germline V gene data show CDR1 as SGHAT and CDR2 as FQNNGV. Trimming removed 3 bases from V and 3 bases from J, with 16 bases in between.

The table lists this clonotype with many counts. In DNA, the CDR3 is TGTGCCAGCAGCCAAGGGGTCGGGGCCAACGTCCTGACTTTC. Protein product: CASSQGVGANVLTF. The chain has TRBV3-1 and TRBJ2-6; no clear D. From germline, CDR1 is LGHDT and CDR2 YNNKEL (reference sequence). V lost 1 base and J 4 bases, leaving 5 bases between the germline ends. The CDR3 spans 14 residues. Filled out from reference TRBV3-1 and TRBJ2-6, the complete variable domain reads DTAVSQTPKYLVTQMGNDKSIKCEQNLGHDTMYWYKQDSKKFLKIMFSYNNKELIINETVPNRFSPKSPDKAHLNLHINSLELGDSAVYFCASSQGVGANVLTFGAGSRLTVL.

Many counts were recorded for this clonotype. The V and J genes are TRBV20-1 and TRBJ2-4; the D is unclear. Germline CDR1 reads DFQATT; CDR2 reads SNEGSKA (reference sequence). This CDR3 region has 11 residues. V was pared by 4 bases and J by 5 bases, with 6 bases between. The CDR3 loop is CSATEENIQYF. CDR3 nucleotide sequence: TGCAGTGCTACTGAGGAAAACATTCAGTACTTC.

The chain links TRBV4-1 to TRBJ2-1, with 10 bases aligning to TRBD1. The germline V gene encodes CDR1 MGHRA and CDR2 YSYEKL. With V trimmed by 1 base and J by 7 bases, 10 bases remained unmatched. This CDR3 has 17 residues. The CDR3 DNA follows: TGCGCCAGCAGCCAAGGGTTTGAGGACAGGGGGAAGAATGAGCAGTTCTTC. This codes for CASSQGFEDRGKNEQFF.

This clonotype was detected many times. The chain recombines TRBV20-1 with TRBJ2-3; 8 nucleotides line up with TRBD2. This CDR3 spans 14 amino acids. Germline CDR1 reads DFQATT; CDR2 reads SNEGSKA (reference sequence). After removal of 5 bases from V and 6 bases from J, the junction contained 10 bases not matched to a gene. CDR3 loop: CSARQTAGVDTQYF. The CDR3 nucleotides are TGCAGTGCTCGCCAAACAGCGGGAGTGGATACGCAGTATTTT.

This chain links TRBV24-1 with TRBJ2-1, with 7 bases matching TRBD1. V was pared by 3 bases and J by 6 bases, with 4 bases of the junction left unmatched. This CDR3 spans 14 amino acids. Germline values: CDR1 KGHDR, CDR2 SFDVKD. The CDR3 bases are TGTGCCACCAGTGATGGGGACAGCTTCAATGAGCAGTTCTTC. Amino acid sequence: CATSDGDSFNEQFF.

This clonotype was observed many times. The CDR3 DNA reads as TGTGCCAGCAGGGGGACAGGGGGCGGGAATCAGCCCCAGCATTTT. It encodes CASRGTGGGNQPQHF. The chain employs TRBV12-3 or TRBV12-4 and TRBJ1-5, with 12 bases aligning to TRBD1. This CDR3 has 15 residues. V trimming: 6 bases; J trimming: 4 bases; junction bases outside the gene matches: 4.

This clonotype was detected many times. The chain recombines TRBV6-5 with TRBJ2-1; unclear D gene. Trimming pared 0 bases from V and 0 bases from J, leaving 9 bases between. This CDR3 is built from 16 residues. Germline V CDR1 and CDR2: MNHEY, SVGAGI. CDR3 DNA sequence: TGTGCCAGCAGTTACTCCGACACTGGCTCCTACAATGAGCAGTTCTTC. Translation: CASSYSDTGSYNEQFF.

This clonotype was recorded at least ten times. The gene calls are TRBV7-9 and TRBJ2-7; 13 nucleotides agree with TRBD2. CDR3 length: 21 residues. V shed 2 bases, J shed 2 bases, and the junction held 18 bases outside the gene matches. Germline-derived CDR1 and CDR2 are SEHNR and FQNEAQ (reference sequence). The CDR3 coding sequence is TGTGCCAGCAGCTTACCAAGGCTTGGCCCAACTAGCGGGAGGGCTACCTACGAGCAGTACTTC. Encoded protein: CASSLPRLGPTSGRATYEQYF.

This clonotype was observed many times. The chain combines TRBV20-1 with TRBJ1-5; 10 bases are shared with TRBD1. Germline V gene lookup returns CDR1 DFQATT and CDR2 SNEGSKA (reference sequence). Germline trimming cut 4 bases from V and 5 bases from J; bases unmatched to any gene: 8. The CDR3 sequence is 15 residues long. The CDR3: CSATGDRGSYQPQHF. The CDR3 DNA sequence: TGCAGTGCTACGGGGGACAGGGGTTCCTATCAGCCCCAGCATTTT.

In this sample, this clonotype turned up a few times. Its ends do not fully match the called genes, so a read error is possible. The J gene is TRBJ2-3, the V gene TRBV6-2 or TRBV6-3, with 9 bases matching TRBD2. The CDR3 spans 17 residues. Per the germline V gene, CDR1 is MNHEY and CDR2 is SVGEGT. Here the CDR3 reads CASIYSAISGRTDTQYF. The CDR3 DNA reads TGTGCCAGCATTTACTCGGCGATTAGCGGGAGAACAGATACGCAGTATTTT.

This clonotype appeared many times. The chain recombines TRBV4-2 with TRBJ2-1, with D possibly matching TRBD2 (6 bases). V was shortened by 1 base and J by 9 bases, with 7 bases between the two germline ends. Germline V gene lookup returns CDR1 LGHNA and CDR2 YNFKEQ. The CDR3 consists of 12 residues. The CDR3 reads CASSQVGGEQFF. CDR3 nucleotide sequence: TGTGCCAGCAGCCAAGTGGGGGGTGAGCAGTTCTTC.

This clonotype was recorded at least ten times. The V and J genes are TRBV20-1 and TRBJ1-5; D is uncertain. This CDR3 has 13 amino acids. Germline CDR1 reads DFQATT; CDR2 reads SNEGSKA (reference sequence). V gave up 5 bases and J gave up 2 bases, with 10 bases separating them. Here the CDR3 reads CSAAGGGNQPQHF. As DNA, the CDR3 is TGCAGTGCTGCGGGCGGGGGCAATCAGCCCCAGCATTTT.

The rearrangement links TRBV4-2 to TRBJ2-2, with D perhaps TRBD1 (8 bases). V was trimmed by 0 bases and J by 7 bases, leaving 12 bases between them. Germline CDR1 is LGHNA and CDR2 is YNFKEQ. The CDR3 runs 15 residues. CDR3 sequence (DNA): TGTGCCAGCAGCCAAGAAACAGGGGGGGTCGGGGAGCTGTTTTTT. The encoded protein is CASSQETGGVGELFF.

In its sample, this clonotype was seen many times. The gene calls are TRBV7-6 and TRBJ2-7, with 8 bases matching TRBD1. The CDR3 consists of 16 residues. Losses at the gene ends were 2 bases for V and 3 bases for J; bases not matched to a gene: 9. Per germline, CDR1 SGHVS and CDR2 FNYEAQ. The CDR3: CASSLKAGQVVYEQYF. CDR3 DNA sequence: TGTGCCAGCAGCTTAAAGGCGGGACAGGTGGTCTACGAGCAGTACTTC.

This chain connects TRBV9 to TRBJ2-1, with D possibly matching TRBD1 (6 bases). The V and J ends lost 0 bases and 2 bases respectively, with 9 bases between them. Germline assignment: CDR1 SGDLS and CDR2 YYNGEE. CDR3 length: 15 amino acids. CDR3 sequence (DNA): TGTGCCAGCAGCGTAGGCACAGGGACCTACAATGAGCAGTTCTTC. It specifies CASSVGTGTYNEQFF.

This clonotype came up many times. CDR3 residues: CASSAGLSTGELFF. CDR3 bases: TGTGCCAGCAGTGCCGGACTATCCACCGGGGAGCTGTTTTTT. The rearrangement uses TRBV12-3 or TRBV12-4 and TRBJ2-2, with D possibly matching TRBD2 (6 bases). Between the trimmed V and J ends, which lost 5 bases and 4 bases, there was a span of 11 bases. This CDR3 contains 14 residues.

This clonotype was counted ten times or more. This chain joins TRBV4-3 and TRBJ2-2; D unclear. Germline V gene data show CDR1 as LGHNA and CDR2 as YSLEER. The V end was cut by 1 base, the J end by 2 bases, with 8 bases between. This CDR3 comprises 15 residues. DNA for the CDR3: TGCGCCAGCAGCCAAGTAGCAGGCAACACCGGGGAGCTGTTTTTT. It yields the protein CASSQVAGNTGELFF.